These 2 T cell receptor beta chains were all obtained from the same sample, sequenced in a study of T cell responses to AZD1222 COVID-19 vaccine. Sequencing was performed with immunoSEQ multiplex PCR; in TCRdb, only in-frame clones are kept and a portion is missing. The table records about 86,000 clones, around 90% of them present only once. Sequencing was performed on peripheral blood, taken on day 0 of AZD1222 vaccination. The source is an adult in good health.

As for this clone: Sequence at one end of the junction differs from germline and may be a read error. The chain couples TRBV11-2 to TRBJ2-1, with D uncertain. This CDR3 comprises 12 residues. Germline CDR1 is SGHAT and CDR2 is FQNNGV. The CDR3 protein is CASSLSSNEQFF. The CDR3 DNA reads TGTGCCAGCAGCTTGTCCTCCAATGAGCAGTTCTTC.

This clone occurred a few times. V gene TRBV30 combines with J gene TRBJ2-3; the D gene is possibly TRBD2 (5 bases). Looked up from germline, CDR1 is GTSNPN and CDR2 is SVGIG (reference sequence). CDR3 length equals 14 residues. V was cut by 5 bases and J by 2 bases, with 14 bases left in between. CDR3 coding DNA: TGTGCCTGGCCGGGATCCCGAGCCACAGATACGCAGTATTTT. The encoded protein is CAWPGSRATDTQYF.